A single T cell receptor beta chain is shown here with its context. Its cognate antigen is unknown. These data come from a study of T-cell memory formation after mild COVID-19. The study, taken as a whole, reports: Later expanders leaned CD4+, whereas clones that contracted between day 15 and 85 were balanced CD4/CD8.

Researchers used 5'RACE with constant-segment primers to make TCR alpha and TCR beta cDNA libraries that carry sample barcodes and UMIs. TCRdb passed the 5' RACE reads through MiXCR, listing each CDR3 protein once. The sample lists fewer than 600,000 distinct CDR3 sequences; roughly 22% were seen once. V gave up 6 bases and J gave up 5 bases, with 16 bases separating them. Germline loops: CDR1 SEHNR, CDR2 FQNEAQ (reference sequence). This CDR3 contains 15 residues. The TCR was taken from an adult woman who had mild COVID-19 (a few samples of this study predate the infection). Cell type and time point are not known. V usage is TRBV7-9 and J usage is TRBJ2-2; D tentatively fits TRBD1 or TRBD2 (7 bases each). The sequenced sample was PBMCs or a T cell subset sorted from them (not recorded which). CDR3 DNA: TGTGCCAGCAGAGACAACAGGGGAGGGACCGGGGAGCTGTTTTTT. It encodes CASRDNRGGTGELFF.